This T cell receptor (beta chain) was identified in a study of blood T cell repertoires in COVID-19. Here immunoSEQ multiplex PCR was the method, and the copy in TCRdb shows in-frame clones only, minus some. The data hold under 250,000 clones, with 86% observed a single time. Trimming shortened V by 4 bases and J by 5 bases, and 18 bases separated the two germline ends. The CDR3 is made up of 15 amino acids. Germline V gene lookup returns CDR1 SGDLS and CDR2 YYNGEE. The TCR comes from a man in his sixties with acute or convalescent COVID-19. The chain uses TRBV9 and TRBJ1-2, with D perhaps matching TRBD1 (5 bases). Material for sequencing was peripheral blood. The DNA for the CDR3 is TGTGCCAGCAGCCCCCGGGGGTCGGGGAATTATGGCTACACCTTC. Its protein product is CASSPRGSGNYGYTF.